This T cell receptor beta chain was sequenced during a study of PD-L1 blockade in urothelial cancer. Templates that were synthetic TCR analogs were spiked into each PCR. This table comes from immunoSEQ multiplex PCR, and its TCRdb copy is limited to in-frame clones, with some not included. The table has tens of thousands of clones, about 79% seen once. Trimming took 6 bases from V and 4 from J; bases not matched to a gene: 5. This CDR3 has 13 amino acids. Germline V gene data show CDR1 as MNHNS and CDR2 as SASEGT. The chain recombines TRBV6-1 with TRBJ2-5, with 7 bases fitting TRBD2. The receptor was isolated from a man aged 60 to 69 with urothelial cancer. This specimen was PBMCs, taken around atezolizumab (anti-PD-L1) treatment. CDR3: CASRILAAETQYF. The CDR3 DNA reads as TGTGCCAGCAGGATTCTAGCGGCAGAGACCCAGTACTTC.